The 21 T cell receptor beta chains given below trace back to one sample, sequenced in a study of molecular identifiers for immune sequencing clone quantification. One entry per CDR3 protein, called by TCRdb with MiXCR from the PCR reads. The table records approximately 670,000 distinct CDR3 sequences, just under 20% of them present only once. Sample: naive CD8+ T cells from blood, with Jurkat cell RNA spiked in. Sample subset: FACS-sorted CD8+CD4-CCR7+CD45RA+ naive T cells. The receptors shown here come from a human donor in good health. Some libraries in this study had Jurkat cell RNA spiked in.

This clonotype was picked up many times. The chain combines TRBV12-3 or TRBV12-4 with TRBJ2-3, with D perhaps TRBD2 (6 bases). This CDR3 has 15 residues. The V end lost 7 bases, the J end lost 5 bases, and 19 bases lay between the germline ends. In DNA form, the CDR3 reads TGTGCCAGCACCTGGGCGGAGATGCGGGGAGATACGCAGTATTTT. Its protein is CASTWAEMRGDTQYF.

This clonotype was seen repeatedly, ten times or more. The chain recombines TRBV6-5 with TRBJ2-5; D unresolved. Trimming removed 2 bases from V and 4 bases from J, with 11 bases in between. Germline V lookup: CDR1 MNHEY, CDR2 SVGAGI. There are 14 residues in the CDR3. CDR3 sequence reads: CASSYRQWSETQYF. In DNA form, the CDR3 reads TGTGCCAGCAGTTACCGACAATGGTCAGAGACCCAGTACTTC.

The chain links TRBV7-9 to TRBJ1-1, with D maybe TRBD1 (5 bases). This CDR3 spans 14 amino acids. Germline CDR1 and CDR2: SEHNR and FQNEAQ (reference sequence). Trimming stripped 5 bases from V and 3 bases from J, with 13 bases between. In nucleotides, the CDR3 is TGTGCCAGCAGCAAACTGACAGAGTACACTGAAGCTTTCTTT. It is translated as CASSKLTEYTEAFF.

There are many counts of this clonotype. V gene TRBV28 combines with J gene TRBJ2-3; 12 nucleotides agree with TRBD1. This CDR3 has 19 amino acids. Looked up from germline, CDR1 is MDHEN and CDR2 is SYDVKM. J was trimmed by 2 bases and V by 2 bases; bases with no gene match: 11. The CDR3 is CASSLLGVGQGAPTDTQYF. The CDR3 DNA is TGTGCCAGCAGTTTACTGGGGGTGGGACAGGGGGCCCCCACAGATACGCAGTATTTT.

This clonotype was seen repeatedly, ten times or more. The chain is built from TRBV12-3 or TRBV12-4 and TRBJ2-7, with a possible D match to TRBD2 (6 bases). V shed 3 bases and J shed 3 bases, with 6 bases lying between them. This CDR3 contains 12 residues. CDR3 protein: CASSFGGYEQYF. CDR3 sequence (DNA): TGTGCCAGCAGTTTCGGGGGCTACGAGCAGTACTTC.

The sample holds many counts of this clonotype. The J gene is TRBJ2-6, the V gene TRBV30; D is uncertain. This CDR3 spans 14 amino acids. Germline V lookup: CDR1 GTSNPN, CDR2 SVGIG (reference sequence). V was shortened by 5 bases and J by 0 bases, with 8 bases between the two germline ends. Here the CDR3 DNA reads TGTGCCTGGGAAGGGAACTCTGGGGCCAACGTCCTGACTTTC. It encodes CAWEGNSGANVLTF.

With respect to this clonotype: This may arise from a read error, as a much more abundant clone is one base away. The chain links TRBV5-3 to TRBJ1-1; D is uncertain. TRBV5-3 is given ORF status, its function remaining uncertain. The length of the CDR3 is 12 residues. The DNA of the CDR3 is TGTGCCAGCAGCTTCTTGTTTACTGAAGCTTTCTTT. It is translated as CASSFLFTEAFF.

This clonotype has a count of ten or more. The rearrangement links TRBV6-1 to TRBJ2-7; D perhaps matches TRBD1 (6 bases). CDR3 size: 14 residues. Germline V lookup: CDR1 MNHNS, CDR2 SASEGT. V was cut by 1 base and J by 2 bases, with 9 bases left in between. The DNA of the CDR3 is TGTGCCAGCAGTGAAGTACAGGGCACCTACGAGCAGTACTTC. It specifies CASSEVQGTYEQYF.

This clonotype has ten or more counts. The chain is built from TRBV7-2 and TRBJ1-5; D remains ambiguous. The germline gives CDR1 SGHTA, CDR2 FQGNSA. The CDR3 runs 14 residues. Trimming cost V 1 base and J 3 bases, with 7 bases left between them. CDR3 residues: CASSLDDYNQPQHF. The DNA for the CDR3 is TGTGCCAGCAGCTTAGATGACTACAATCAGCCCCAGCATTTT.

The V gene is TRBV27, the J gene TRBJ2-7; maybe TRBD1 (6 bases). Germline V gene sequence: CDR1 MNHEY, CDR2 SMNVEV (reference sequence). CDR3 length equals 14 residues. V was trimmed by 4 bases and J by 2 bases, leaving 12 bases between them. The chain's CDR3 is CASSYQGWTYEQYF. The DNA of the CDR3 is TGTGCCAGCAGTTATCAGGGGTGGACCTACGAGCAGTACTTC.

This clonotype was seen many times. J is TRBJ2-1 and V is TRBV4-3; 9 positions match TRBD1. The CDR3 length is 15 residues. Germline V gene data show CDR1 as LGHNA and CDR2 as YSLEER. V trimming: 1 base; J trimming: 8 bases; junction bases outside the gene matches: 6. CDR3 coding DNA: TGCGCCAGCAGCCAAGCTACAGGGGGCAACGATGAGCAGTTCTTC. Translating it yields CASSQATGGNDEQFF.

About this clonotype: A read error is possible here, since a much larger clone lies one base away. The DNA for the CDR3 is TGTGCCAGCATTAGCCGGCGGGGGGCGTGGACCGGGGAGCTGTTTTTT. The encoded protein is CASISRRGAWTGELFF. The V and J genes are TRBV6-2 or TRBV6-3 and TRBJ2-2, with 8 bases fitting TRBD2. This CDR3 has 16 residues. J gave up 5 bases and V 7 bases, and 12 bases lay outside the gene matches. CDR1 and CDR2 from the germline V gene are MNHEY and SVGEGT.

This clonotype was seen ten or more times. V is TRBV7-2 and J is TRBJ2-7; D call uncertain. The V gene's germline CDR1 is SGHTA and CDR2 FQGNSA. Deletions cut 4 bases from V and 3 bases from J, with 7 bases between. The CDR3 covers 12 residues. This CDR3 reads CASSSTIYEQYF. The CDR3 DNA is TGTGCCAGCAGCTCTACAATCTACGAGCAGTACTTC. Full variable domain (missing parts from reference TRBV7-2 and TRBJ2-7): GAGVSQSPSNKVTEKGKDVELRCDPISGHTALYWYRQSLGQGLEFLIYFQGNSAPDKSGLPSDRFSAERTGGSVSTLTIQRTQQEDSAVYLCASSSTIYEQYFGPGTRLTVT.

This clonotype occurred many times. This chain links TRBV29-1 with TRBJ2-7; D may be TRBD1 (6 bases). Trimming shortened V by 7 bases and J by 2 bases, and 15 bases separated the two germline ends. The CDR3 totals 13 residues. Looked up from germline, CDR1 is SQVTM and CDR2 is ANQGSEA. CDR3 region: CSALTGYAYEQYF. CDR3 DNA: TGCAGCGCCCTAACAGGGTACGCCTACGAGCAGTACTTC.

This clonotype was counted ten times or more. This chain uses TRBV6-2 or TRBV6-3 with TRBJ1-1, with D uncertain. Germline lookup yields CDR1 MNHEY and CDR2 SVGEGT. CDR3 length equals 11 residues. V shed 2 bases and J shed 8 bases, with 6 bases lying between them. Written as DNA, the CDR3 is TGTGCCAGCAGTTACGGGGTGGAAGCTTTCTTT. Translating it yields CASSYGVEAFF.

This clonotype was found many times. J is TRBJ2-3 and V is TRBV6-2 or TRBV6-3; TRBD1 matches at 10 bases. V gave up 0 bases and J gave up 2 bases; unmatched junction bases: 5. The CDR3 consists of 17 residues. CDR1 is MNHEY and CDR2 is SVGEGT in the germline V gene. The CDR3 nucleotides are TGTGCCAGCAGTTACTCCGGGACAGGGGCATACACAGATACGCAGTATTTT. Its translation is CASSYSGTGAYTDTQYF.

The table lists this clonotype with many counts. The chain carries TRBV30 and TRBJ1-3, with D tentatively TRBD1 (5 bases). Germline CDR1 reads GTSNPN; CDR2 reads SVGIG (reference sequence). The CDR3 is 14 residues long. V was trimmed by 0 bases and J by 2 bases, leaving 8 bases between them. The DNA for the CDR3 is TGTGCCTGGAGTGTATCGGGGGCTGGAAACACCATATATTTT. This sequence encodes CAWSVSGAGNTIYF.

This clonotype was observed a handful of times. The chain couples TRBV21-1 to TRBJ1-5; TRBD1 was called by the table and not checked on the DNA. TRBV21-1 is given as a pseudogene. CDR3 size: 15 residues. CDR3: CASSRPQGAGQPQHF. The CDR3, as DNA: TGTGCCAGCAGCAGGCCACAGGGGGCAGGTCAGCCCCAGCATTTT.

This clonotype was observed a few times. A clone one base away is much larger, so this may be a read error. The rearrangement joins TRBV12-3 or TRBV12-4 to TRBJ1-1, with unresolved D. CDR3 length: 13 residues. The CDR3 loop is CAGSPRPNTEAFF. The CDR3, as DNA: TGTGCCGGCAGTCCCAGACCGAACACTGAAGCTTTCTTT.

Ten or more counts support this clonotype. CDR3 sequence reads: CASSLEAGSTDTQYF. CDR3 nucleotide sequence: TGTGCCAGCAGTTTAGAAGCGGGGAGCACAGATACGCAGTATTTT. The V gene is TRBV12-3 or TRBV12-4, the J gene TRBJ2-3; 7 nucleotides line up with TRBD2. V was pared by 1 base and J by 0 bases, with 1 base of the junction left unmatched. The CDR3 has 15 residues.

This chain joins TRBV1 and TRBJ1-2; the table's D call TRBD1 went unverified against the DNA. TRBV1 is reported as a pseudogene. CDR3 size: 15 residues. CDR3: CTSSQGDPTPYGYTF. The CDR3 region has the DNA TGCACCAGCAGCCAAGGGGACCCGACCCCCTATGGCTACACCTTC.